This T cell receptor (beta chain) was found in a study of T cell responses to AZD1222 COVID-19 vaccine. The protocol was immunoSEQ multiplex PCR, while the TCRdb copy is restricted to in-frame clones and leaves out a portion. The sample carries about 160,000 clones, roughly 90% recorded once. A word on this clone: No antigen is known for it.

Study-level points and caveats: Spike-specific TCR breadth and depth went up after people got two AZD1222 doses. Spike as a whole was targeted by vaccine-associated CD4 TCRs, dominant at 160-218 and 743-854. Within unmutated variant regions lay the reported targets of nearly half of spike-specific TCRs.

This clonotype was obtained from an adult in good health. This specimen consisted of peripheral blood, obtained on day 0 of AZD1222 vaccination.

The CDR3 protein is CASSLGGYGNTIYF. The CDR3 nucleotides are TGTGCCAGCAGCTTAGGGGGTTATGGAAACACCATATATTTT. The V and J genes are TRBV11-2 and TRBJ1-3; no firm D call. Germline assignment: CDR1 SGHAT and CDR2 FQNNGV. This CDR3 contains 14 residues. The ends were cut back, 1 base at V and 3 bases at J, with 7 bases in the middle.